This T cell receptor (beta chain) is from a study of CD4 T cell repertoires in COVID-19. Study-wide results and caveats: Two or all three memory subsets shared several highly expanded SARS-CoV-2-reactive clonotypes. SARS-CoV and/or HKU1 spike cultures shared between 7 and 25% of SARS-CoV-2 clonotypes.

Remarks on this clone: The antigen is unknown.

CDR3 size: 14 residues. Germline V gene sequence: CDR1 SQVTM, CDR2 ANQGSEA. Trimming shortened V by 3 bases and J by 6 bases, and 17 bases separated the two germline ends. The table came from immunoSEQ multiplex PCR; TCRdb's copy has only in-frame clones and leaves some out. This sample has about 75,000 clones; around 82% occur once, and the top ten carry roughly 0.58%. The chain links TRBV29-1 to TRBJ1-1; possible D gene TRBD1, 6 bases. The receptor was derived from a human donor who had COVID-19. The material sequenced was CD4+ T cells from peripheral blood, taken after recovery from COVID-19. The CDR3 spells CSVDQGGLAAEAFF. The CDR3 nucleotides are TGCAGCGTTGACCAAGGGGGGTTAGCAGCTGAAGCTTTCTTT.